The clone carrying this T cell receptor (beta chain) showed up just a few times. The antigen remains unidentified. Reverse transcription of 500 ng total RNA with a constant-region primer produced TCR beta cDNA. Three nested multiplex PCR rounds of slightly modified ARM-PCR generated TCR beta libraries. In the first two PCR rounds, TRBV1-TRBV30 forward primers were paired with a C-beta reverse primer, and each round lasted nine to ten cycles. TCRdb independently ran MiXCR on the multiplex PCR reads; one entry per CDR3 protein. There are about 320,000 distinct CDR3 sequences in the sample; about 62% occur only once, and roughly 9% lies in the top ten. These data belong to a study of tumor-infiltrating lymphocytes in primary liver carcinoma. Study-level findings and limits: Lesser overlap characterized tumor-adjacent and tumor-blood pairs relative to tumor region pairs.

Germline V lookup: CDR1 SEHNR, CDR2 FQNEAQ (reference sequence). The CDR3 runs 13 residues. V trimming: 1 base; J trimming: 3 bases; junction bases outside the gene matches: 0. Blood RNA originated from unsorted whole blood, with germline DNA additionally extracted. The sequence came from a man in his forties with primary liver carcinoma and hepatitis B virus infection. The chain recombines TRBV7-9 with TRBJ2-7; TRBD1 agrees at 7 bases. Sequencing used peripheral blood. The CDR3 bases are TGTGCCAGCAGCTTAGGGGACAGCTACGAGCAGTACTTC. The encoded protein is CASSLGDSYEQYF.